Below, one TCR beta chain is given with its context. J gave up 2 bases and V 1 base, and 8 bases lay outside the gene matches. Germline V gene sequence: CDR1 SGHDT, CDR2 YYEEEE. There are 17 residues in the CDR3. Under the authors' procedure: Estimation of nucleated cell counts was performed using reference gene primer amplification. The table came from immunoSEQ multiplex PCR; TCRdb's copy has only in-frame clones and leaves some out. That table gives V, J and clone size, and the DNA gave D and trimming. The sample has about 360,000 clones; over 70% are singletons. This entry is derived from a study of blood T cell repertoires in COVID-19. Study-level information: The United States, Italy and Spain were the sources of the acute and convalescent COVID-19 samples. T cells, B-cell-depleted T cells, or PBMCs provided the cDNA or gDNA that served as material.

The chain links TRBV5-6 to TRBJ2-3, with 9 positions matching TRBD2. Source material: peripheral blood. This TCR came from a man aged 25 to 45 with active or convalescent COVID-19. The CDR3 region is CASSLLLASGDTDTQYF. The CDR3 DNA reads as TGTGCCAGCAGCTTGCTCCTTGCTAGCGGGGACACAGATACGCAGTATTTT. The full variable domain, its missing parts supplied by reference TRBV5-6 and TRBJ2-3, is DAGVTQSPTHLIKTRGQQVTLRCSPKSGHDTVSWYQQALGQGPQFIFQYYEEEERQRGNFPDRFSGHQFPNYSSELNVNALLLGDSALYLCASSLLLASGDTDTQYFGPGTRLTVL.